The subject of this entry is one TCR beta chain. There are 17 residues in the CDR3. The V and J ends lost 2 bases and 1 base respectively, with 16 bases between them. Method: immunoSEQ multiplex PCR; TCRdb's copy keeps in-frame clones and lacks some. The table has about 47,000 clones, 84% seen once; the top ten hold roughly 25%. The data stem from a study of OX40 agonist ivuxolimab in advanced cancers. This chain uses TRBV23-1 with TRBJ2-3; D could derive from TRBD1 or TRBD2 (6 bases each). TRBV23-1 is flagged as an ORF with uncertain function. The specimen comprised CD4+ or CD8+ T cells sorted from blood, sampled in a trial of the OX40 agonist ivuxolimab. The clonotype comes from an adult with an advanced solid tumor such as melanoma, head and neck, liver or kidney cancer. CDR3 loop: CASSQQPGGAGTDTQYF. CDR3 DNA: TGCGCCAGCAGTCAACAACCCGGGGGCGCGGGCACAGATACGCAGTATTTT.